The 25 T cell receptor beta chains reported below all come from one sample, sequenced in a study of T cell responses to AZD1222 COVID-19 vaccine. Only in-frame clones appear in the TCRdb table, and some are missing; sequencing was by immunoSEQ multiplex PCR. The sample holds about 200,000 clones; around 92% are singletons and the top ten take 1% to 1.5%. This specimen was peripheral blood, taken on day 0 of AZD1222 vaccination. The receptors shown here come from an adult in good health.

The genes are TRBV4-3 and TRBJ1-3, with no clear D. Per the germline V gene, CDR1 is LGHNA and CDR2 is YSLEER. There are 17 residues in the CDR3. Trimming cost V 0 bases and J 0 bases, with 12 bases left between them. CDR3 region: CASSQDRPESSGNTIYF. The CDR3 DNA follows: TGCGCCAGCAGCCAAGATCGTCCGGAGAGCTCTGGAAACACCATATATTTT.

J is TRBJ2-5 and V is TRBV5-8; 8 bases align to TRBD2. Germline CDR1 SGHTS, CDR2 YDEGEE. This CDR3 is built from 13 residues. The ends lost 3 bases at V and 5 bases at J; junction bases unmatched: 3. In nucleotides, the CDR3 is TGTGCCAGCAGCTGGCGGGGGGCTGAGACCCAGTACTTC. This gives the protein CASSWRGAETQYF.

The V call is TRBV3-1 (or the pseudogene TRBV3-2), the J call TRBJ1-2; D is unresolved. The V and J ends lost 1 base and 6 bases respectively, with 9 bases between them. Germline V gene sequence: CDR1 LGHDT, CDR2 YNNKEL (reference sequence). CDR3 size: 13 residues. For the CDR3, the DNA is TGTGCCAGCAGCCAAGGGCCGGGAAATGGCTACACCTTC. Translated: CASSQGPGNGYTF.

The chain uses TRBV7-3 and TRBJ2-1; 7 nucleotides agree with TRBD2. The germline V gene encodes CDR1 SGHTA and CDR2 FQGTGA. This CDR3 comprises 15 residues. Trimming cost V 5 bases and J 4 bases; bases outside gene matches: 8. CDR3 amino acids: CASSAEGRGYNEQFF. In nucleotides, the CDR3 is TGTGCCAGCAGCGCCGAAGGGCGGGGGTACAATGAGCAGTTCTTC.

With regard to this clone: Other DNA sequences of this sample code for an identical CDR3. The chain is built from TRBV5-1 and TRBJ1-3; D is unresolved. The CDR3 consists of 15 residues. Per the germline V gene, CDR1 is SGHRS and CDR2 is YFSETQ. V was cut by 0 bases and J by 0 bases, with 7 bases left in between. In DNA form, the CDR3 reads TGCGCCAGCAGCTTGGCCGGTAACTCTGGAAACACCATATATTTT. Its translation: CASSLAGNSGNTIYF.

The chain recombines TRBV25-1 with TRBJ1-3; D uncertain. The CDR3 has 12 amino acids. Germline CDR1 reads MGHDK; CDR2 reads SYGVNS. The V gene lost 1 base and the J gene lost 6 bases, with 4 bases spanning the gap. The CDR3 reads CASSESQNTIYF. The CDR3 nucleotides are TGTGCCAGCAGTGAATCCCAAAACACCATATATTTT.

The rearrangement joins TRBV7-9 to TRBJ1-6; 10 positions match TRBD1. The CDR3 spans 18 residues. Germline assignment: CDR1 SEHNR and CDR2 FQNEAQ (reference sequence). V lost 3 bases, J lost 3 bases, and 8 bases stayed unmatched. CDR3 sequence: CASSLGQGRGGYNSPLHF. As DNA, the CDR3 is TGTGCCAGCAGCTTGGGACAGGGGAGGGGTGGCTATAATTCACCCCTCCACTTT.

The rearrangement uses TRBV7-2 and TRBJ2-2; 8 nucleotides agree with TRBD2. CDR3 length equals 15 residues. The germline gives CDR1 SGHTA, CDR2 FQGNSA. Germline trimming cut 8 bases from V and 1 base from J; bases unmatched to any gene: 6. The CDR3 DNA sequence: TGTGCCAGCCAAGCGGGGGCCCTGAACACCGGGGAGCTGTTTTTT. Translation: CASQAGALNTGELFF.

This clone occurred a few times. This sequence joins TRBV12-3 or TRBV12-4 and TRBJ1-6; no clear D. Trimming took off 5 bases at V and 5 bases at J, with 4 bases between the two ends. The CDR3 length is 12 residues. Written as DNA, the CDR3 is TGTGCCAGCAGTGGTAATAATTCACCCCTCCACTTT. Protein product: CASSGNNSPLHF.

This clone was recorded once. This chain joins TRBV27 and TRBJ1-3; a possible D gene is TRBD1 (5 bases). The CDR3 extends over 15 amino acids. The V gene's germline CDR1 is MNHEY and CDR2 SMNVEV (reference sequence). V was trimmed by 1 base and J by 0 bases, leaving 7 bases between them. The CDR3 loop is CASSLWGNSGNTIYF. The CDR3 DNA sequence: TGTGCCAGCAGTTTATGGGGCAACTCTGGAAACACCATATATTTT.

V is TRBV6-1 and J is TRBJ1-2; tentatively, D is TRBD1 (6 bases). Between the trimmed V and J ends, which lost 2 bases and 6 bases, there was a span of 19 bases. This CDR3 spans 16 amino acids. CDR1 and CDR2 from the germline V gene are MNHNS and SASEGT. The chain's CDR3 is CASSESLRAGGNGYTF. CDR3 nucleotide sequence: TGTGCCAGCAGTGAATCCCTCAGGGCGGGGGGCAATGGCTACACCTTC.

The chain employs TRBV11-2 and TRBJ1-4; tentative D call: TRBD1 (6 bases). V gave up 5 bases and J gave up 8 bases, with 18 bases separating them. The CDR3 extends over 15 amino acids. Germline assignment: CDR1 SGHAT and CDR2 FQNNGV. The CDR3 DNA is TGTGCCAGCAGCCCGCCGGGGGGCGGGAACGAAAAACTGTTTTTT. This gives the protein CASSPPGGGNEKLFF.

This sequence joins TRBV2 and TRBJ2-3, with 9 bases matching TRBD2. The germline CDR1 and CDR2 sequences are SNHLY and FYNNEI. The CDR3 spans 17 residues. Trimming took 5 bases from V and 3 from J; bases not matched to a gene: 12. Here the CDR3 reads CASSIAGGPSLTDTQYF. In DNA, the CDR3 is TGTGCCAGCAGTATCGCGGGGGGGCCGTCTTTAACAGATACGCAGTATTTT.

The count of this clone is one. The chain uses TRBV3-1 (or the pseudogene TRBV3-2) and TRBJ1-1; no clear D gene. Germline V gene data show CDR1 as LGHDT and CDR2 as YNNKEL (reference sequence). V lost 3 bases and J 4 bases, leaving 9 bases between the germline ends. CDR3 size: 13 residues. The CDR3 here is CASSQFSGTEAFF. The CDR3 DNA reads as TGTGCCAGCAGCCAGTTTAGTGGCACTGAAGCTTTCTTT.

The chain has TRBV7-9 and TRBJ2-5; no clear D gene. CDR1 and CDR2 (germline): SEHNR, FQNEAQ (reference sequence). Trimming left V 6 bases short and J 1 base short, with 21 bases between. This CDR3 spans 17 amino acids. The CDR3 nucleotides read TGTGCCAGCAGGTCCCGGTTCGGGCAGACGGGCCAAGAGACCCAGTACTTC. Translated: CASRSRFGQTGQETQYF.

The CDR3, as DNA: TGTGCCAGCGTGATGTTTTGGAACACTGAAGCTTTCTTT. Its translation: CASVMFWNTEAFF. This chain connects TRBV2 to TRBJ1-1; D is undetermined. The germline CDR1 and CDR2 sequences are SNHLY and FYNNEI. Trimming removed 8 bases at V and 1 base at J, with 11 bases between. This CDR3 has 13 amino acids.

The chain links TRBV24-1 to TRBJ2-1; 8 nucleotides align to TRBD2. Germline assignment: CDR1 KGHDR and CDR2 SFDVKD. V was pared by 5 bases and J by 7 bases, with 6 bases of the junction left unmatched. CDR3 length equals 14 residues. The CDR3 DNA is TGTGCCACCAGTGCCGGGGGGGCCGAAAATGAGCAGTTCTTC. This encodes CATSAGGAENEQFF.

This rearrangement joins TRBV7-2 to TRBJ1-6; unclear D gene. CDR3 length: 16 residues. Germline V gene lookup returns CDR1 SGHTA and CDR2 FQGNSA. Trimming took off 0 bases at V and 5 bases at J, with 11 bases between the two ends. CDR3 bases: TGTGCCAGCAGCTTAGCTTTCCGGAGAGATAATTCACCCCTCCACTTT. This sequence encodes CASSLAFRRDNSPLHF.

V is TRBV7-2 and J is TRBJ2-7; tentatively, D is TRBD1 (5 bases). The germline V gene has CDR1 SGHTA and CDR2 FQGNSA. Between the trimmed V and J ends, which lost 2 bases and 4 bases, there was a span of 18 bases. CDR3 length equals 16 residues. CDR3 DNA: TGTGCCAGCAGCTTACTAGTTTATCAGGGTGGTTACGAGCAGTACTTC. Translating gives CASSLLVYQGGYEQYF.

J is TRBJ1-2 and V is TRBV7-9; 11 bases match TRBD1. CDR1 is SEHNR, CDR2 FQNEAQ, per germline (reference sequence). CDR3 length: 17 residues. V dropped 5 bases and J dropped 2; count of bases not matched to a gene: 10. CDR3 bases: TGTGCCAGCAGCCTAGGGACAGGGGGTAGAGTCAACTATGGCTACACCTTC. Translated: CASSLGTGGRVNYGYTF.

This chain joins TRBV5-1 and TRBJ1-3; D uncertain. V lost 0 bases, J lost 0 bases, and 16 bases lay in between. Germline V lookup: CDR1 SGHRS, CDR2 YFSETQ. The CDR3 runs to 18 residues. For the CDR3, the DNA is TGCGCCAGCAGCTTGGAGCTCACTGCCCGGAGCTCTGGAAACACCATATATTTT. Amino acids: CASSLELTARSSGNTIYF.

The chain employs TRBV19 and TRBJ1-6; no clear D gene. Germline V lookup: CDR1 LNHDA, CDR2 SQIVND (reference sequence). V was trimmed by 7 bases and J by 4 bases, leaving 11 bases between them. This CDR3 region has 14 residues. Here the CDR3 reads CASMGNAYNSPLHF. The CDR3 nucleotides are TGTGCCAGTATGGGGAACGCTTATAATTCACCCCTCCACTTT.

This clone was recorded only once. This chain links TRBV30 with TRBJ2-7; D ambiguous. Trimming removed 3 bases at V and 1 base at J, with 13 bases between. The CDR3 has 14 amino acids. CDR1 is GTSNPN, CDR2 SVGIG, per germline (reference sequence). This CDR3 reads CAWSYRWGSYEQYF. CDR3 sequence (DNA): TGTGCCTGGAGCTATAGGTGGGGTTCCTACGAGCAGTACTTC.

The chain uses TRBV6-1 and TRBJ2-1; 8 bases align to TRBD1. The CDR3 consists of 16 residues. Germline V CDR1 and CDR2: MNHNS, SASEGT. Trimming cost V 1 base and J 5 bases; bases outside gene matches: 7. The CDR3 protein is CASSEGSAGGHNEQFF. Here the CDR3 DNA reads TGTGCCAGCAGTGAAGGGTCGGCAGGGGGCCACAATGAGCAGTTCTTC.

The chain couples TRBV15 to TRBJ1-2; D gene unclear. The V end was cut by 0 bases, the J end by 6 bases, with 11 bases between. Germline values: CDR1 LNHNV, CDR2 YYDKDF (reference sequence). This CDR3 spans 14 amino acids. CDR3 sequence (DNA): TGTGCCACCAGCAGAGATGTGGGGTCTAATGGCTACACCTTC. It specifies CATSRDVGSNGYTF.